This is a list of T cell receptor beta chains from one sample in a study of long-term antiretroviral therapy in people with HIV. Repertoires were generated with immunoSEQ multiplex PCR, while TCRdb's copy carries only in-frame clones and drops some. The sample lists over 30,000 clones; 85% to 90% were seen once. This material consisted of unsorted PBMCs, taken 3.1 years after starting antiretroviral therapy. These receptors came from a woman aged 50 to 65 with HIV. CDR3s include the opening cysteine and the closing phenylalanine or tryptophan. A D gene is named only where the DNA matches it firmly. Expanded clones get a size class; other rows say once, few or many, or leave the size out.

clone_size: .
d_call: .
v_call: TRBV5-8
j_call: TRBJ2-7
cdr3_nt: TGTGCCAGCAGCTTGGGCCCCGGGACATCGAATTACGAGCAGTACTTC
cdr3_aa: CASSLGPGTSNYEQYF

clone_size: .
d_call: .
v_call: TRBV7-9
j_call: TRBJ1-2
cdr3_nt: TGTGCCAGCAGCTTATTGGGGGAAGAGGCAGGAGGCTACACCTTC
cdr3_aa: CASSLLGEEAGGYTF

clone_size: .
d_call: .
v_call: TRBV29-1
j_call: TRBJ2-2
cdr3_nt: TGCAGCGTTGGTTTAACACCGAACACCGGGGAGCTGTTTTTT
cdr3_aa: CSVGLTPNTGELFF

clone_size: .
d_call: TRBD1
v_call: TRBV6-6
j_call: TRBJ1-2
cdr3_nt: TGTGCCAGCAGTTACGGGACAGGACGACACTATGGCTACACCTTC
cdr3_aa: CASSYGTGRHYGYTF

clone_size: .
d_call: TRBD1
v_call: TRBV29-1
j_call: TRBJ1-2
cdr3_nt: TGCAGCGTTTCACCGGGGCAGGGGGAGGAACGTCAGGGCTACACCTTC
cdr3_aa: CSVSPGQGEERQGYTF

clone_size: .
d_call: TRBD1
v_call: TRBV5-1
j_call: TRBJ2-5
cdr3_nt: TGCGCCAGCAGCTTGGATGGCCAGGGGGCCAGGACCCAAGAGACCCAGTACTTC
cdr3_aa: CASSLDGQGARTQETQYF

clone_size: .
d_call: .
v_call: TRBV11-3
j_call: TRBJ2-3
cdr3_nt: TGTGCCAGCAGCTTGGCACGGGGACCGATGGGGACGCAGTATTTT
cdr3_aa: CASSLARGPMGTQYF

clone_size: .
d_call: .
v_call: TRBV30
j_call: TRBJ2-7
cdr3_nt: TGTGCCTGGAGGGTCGGATACGAGCAGTACTTC
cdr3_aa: CAWRVGYEQYF

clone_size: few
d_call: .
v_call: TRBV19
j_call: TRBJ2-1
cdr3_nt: TGTGCCAGTAGTATATTAAGTGGACAGTCCTCCTACAATGAGCAGTTCTTC
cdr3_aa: CASSILSGQSSYNEQFF

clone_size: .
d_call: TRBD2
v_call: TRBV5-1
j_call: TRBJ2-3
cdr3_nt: TGCGCCAGCAGCTTGAGCGGGGGGGTGGATACGCAGTATTTT
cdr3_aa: CASSLSGGVDTQYF

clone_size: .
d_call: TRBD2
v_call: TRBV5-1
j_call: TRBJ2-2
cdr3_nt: TGCGCCAGCAGCTTGGCCCCGGGACTAGCGCTCGGGGAGCTGTTTTTT
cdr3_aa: CASSLAPGLALGELFF

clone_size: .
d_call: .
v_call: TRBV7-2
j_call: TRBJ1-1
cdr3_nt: TGTGCCAGCAGCCGTCGGGGGTCCGCTGAAGCTTTCTTT
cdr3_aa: CASSRRGSAEAFF

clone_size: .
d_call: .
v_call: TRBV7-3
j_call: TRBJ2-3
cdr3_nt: TGTGCCAGCAGCGATACCTCATATGGGGATACGCAGTATTTT
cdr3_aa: CASSDTSYGDTQYF

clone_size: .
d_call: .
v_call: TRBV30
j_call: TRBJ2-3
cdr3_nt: TGTGCCTGGAGTGTCGGGTGGGGAGGGCAGTATTTT
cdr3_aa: CAWSVGWGGQYF

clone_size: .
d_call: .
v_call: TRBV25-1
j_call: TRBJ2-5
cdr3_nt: TGTGCCAGCAGTGAATCGGACAAACAAGAGACCCAGTACTTC
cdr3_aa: CASSESDKQETQYF

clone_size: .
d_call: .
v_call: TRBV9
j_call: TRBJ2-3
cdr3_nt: TGTGCCAGCAGCGTAGACCCCCCGATCCAGGGGATCACAGATACGCAGTATTTT
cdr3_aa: CASSVDPPIQGITDTQYF

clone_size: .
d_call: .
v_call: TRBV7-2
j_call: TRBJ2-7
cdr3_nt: TGTGCCAGCAGCACCTCGACAGGACTCGGCGAGCAGTACTTC
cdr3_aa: CASSTSTGLGEQYF

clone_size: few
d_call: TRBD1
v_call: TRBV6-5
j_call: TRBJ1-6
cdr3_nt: TGTGCCAGCAGGGGGACAGCGAATAATTCACCCCTCCACTTT
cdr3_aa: CASRGTANNSPLHF

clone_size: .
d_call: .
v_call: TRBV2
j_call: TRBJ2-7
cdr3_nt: TGTGCCAGCAGTCCATACTACGAGCAGTACTTC
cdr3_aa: CASSPYYEQYF

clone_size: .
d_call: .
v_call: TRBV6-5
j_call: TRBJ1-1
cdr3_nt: TGTGCCAGCAGCGAAGCAGGGATGAACACTGAAGCTTTCTTT
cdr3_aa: CASSEAGMNTEAFF

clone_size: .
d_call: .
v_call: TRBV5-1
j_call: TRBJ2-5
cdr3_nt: TGCGCCAGCAGCTTGGATGGCGGCGAAGAGACCCAGTACTTC
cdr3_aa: CASSLDGGEETQYF

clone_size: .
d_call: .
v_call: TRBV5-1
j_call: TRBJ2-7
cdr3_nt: TGCGCCAGCAGCCCGAAGACAGGAAATGCCTACGAGCAGTACTTC
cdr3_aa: CASSPKTGNAYEQYF

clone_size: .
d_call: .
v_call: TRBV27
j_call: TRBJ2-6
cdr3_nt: TGTGCCAGCAGTTTATCCCCCAGGGCTGGGGCCAACGTCCTGACTTTC
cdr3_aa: CASSLSPRAGANVLTF

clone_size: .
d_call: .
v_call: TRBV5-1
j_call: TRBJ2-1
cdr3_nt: TGCGCCAGCAGCTATGCCGCGGGGTACAATGAGCAGTTCTTC
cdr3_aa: CASSYAAGYNEQFF

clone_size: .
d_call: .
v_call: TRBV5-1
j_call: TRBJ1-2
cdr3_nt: TGCGCCAGCAGCTTTATAACAGGATCCTATGGCTACACCTTC
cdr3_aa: CASSFITGSYGYTF

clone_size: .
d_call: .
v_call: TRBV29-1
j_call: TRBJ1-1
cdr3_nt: TGCAGCGTTGAAGAGCCCCTCCATGTGAATACTGAAGCTTTCTTT
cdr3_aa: CSVEEPLHVNTEAFF

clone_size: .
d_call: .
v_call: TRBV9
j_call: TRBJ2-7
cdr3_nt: TGTGCCAGCAGCGTCGAGCCTAGCGCCTACGAGCAGTACTTC
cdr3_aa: CASSVEPSAYEQYF

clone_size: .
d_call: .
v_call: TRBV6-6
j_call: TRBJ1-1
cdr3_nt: TGTGCCAGCAGTTACTCGTTGGTTCCCAGGAACACTGAAGCTTTCTTT
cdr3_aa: CASSYSLVPRNTEAFF

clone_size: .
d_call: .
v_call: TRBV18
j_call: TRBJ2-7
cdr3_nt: TGTGCCAGCTCACCGTCGGACTACGAGCAGTACTTC
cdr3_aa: CASSPSDYEQYF

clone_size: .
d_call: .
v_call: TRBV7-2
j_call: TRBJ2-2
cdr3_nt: TGTGCCAGCGGGACAACTTCGAACACCGGGGAGCTGTTTTTT
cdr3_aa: CASGTTSNTGELFF

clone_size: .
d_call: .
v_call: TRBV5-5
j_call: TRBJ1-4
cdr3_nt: TGTGCCAGCAGCTTGGAGGGCAGGATTGAAAAACTGTTTTTT
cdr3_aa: CASSLEGRIEKLFF

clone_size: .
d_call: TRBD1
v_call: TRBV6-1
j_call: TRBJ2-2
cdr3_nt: TGTGCCAGCAGTGTTTTACAGGGGCCCGGGGAGCTGTTTTTT
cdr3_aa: CASSVLQGPGELFF

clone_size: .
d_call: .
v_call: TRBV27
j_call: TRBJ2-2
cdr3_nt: TGTGCCAGCAGTTTCGGCAGGGGATTCACCGGGGAGCTGTTTTTT
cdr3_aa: CASSFGRGFTGELFF

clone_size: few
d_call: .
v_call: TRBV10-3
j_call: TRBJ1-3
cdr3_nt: TGTGCCATCGGCGCCCATAGCTCTGGAAACACCATATATTTT
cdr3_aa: CAIGAHSSGNTIYF

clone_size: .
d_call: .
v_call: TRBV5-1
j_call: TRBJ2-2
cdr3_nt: TGCGCCAGCAGCTTGTTCAGGCCTGACACCGGGGAGCTGTTTTTT
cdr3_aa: CASSLFRPDTGELFF

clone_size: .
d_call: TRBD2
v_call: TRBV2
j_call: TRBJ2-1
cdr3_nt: TGTGCCAGCAGTGTCCGGGGGGATAGTGAGCAGTTCTTC
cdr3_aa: CASSVRGDSEQFF

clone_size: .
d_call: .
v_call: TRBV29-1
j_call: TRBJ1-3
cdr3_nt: TGCAGCGTTGAAGATCGAACCTCTGGAAACACCATATATTTT
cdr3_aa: CSVEDRTSGNTIYF

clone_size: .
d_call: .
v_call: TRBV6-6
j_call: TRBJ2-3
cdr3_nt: TGTGCCAGCAGTTCCACAGTCACAGATACGCAGTATTTT
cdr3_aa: CASSSTVTDTQYF

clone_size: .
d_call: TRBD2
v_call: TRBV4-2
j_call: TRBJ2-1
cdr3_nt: TGTGCCAGCAGCCAAGATTTGGCGGGGGGGCTGGATGTGAATGAGCAGTTCTTC
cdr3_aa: CASSQDLAGGLDVNEQFF

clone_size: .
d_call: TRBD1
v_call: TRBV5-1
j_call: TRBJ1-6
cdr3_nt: TGCGCCAGCAGCTTGGAAGGGGGCTGGTATTCACCCCTCCACTTT
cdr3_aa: CASSLEGGWYSPLHF

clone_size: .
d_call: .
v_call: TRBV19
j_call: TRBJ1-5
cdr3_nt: TGTGCCAGTAGCCCCGGGGCTCTGGGGCCCCAGCATTTT
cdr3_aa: CASSPGALGPQHF

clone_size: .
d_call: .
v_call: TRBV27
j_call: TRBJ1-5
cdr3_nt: TGTGCCAGCAGTTACCCGACAGGTGGGGCTTTT
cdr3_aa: CASSYPTGGAF

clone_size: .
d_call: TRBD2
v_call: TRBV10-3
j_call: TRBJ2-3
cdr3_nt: TGTGCCATCCATGGCGGGGGTACAGATACGCAGTATTTT
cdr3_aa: CAIHGGGTDTQYF

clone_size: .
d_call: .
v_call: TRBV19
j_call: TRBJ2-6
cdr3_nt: TGTGCCAGTAGCACAGGTCCCTTGTCTGGGGCCAACGTCCTGACTTTC
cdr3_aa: CASSTGPLSGANVLTF

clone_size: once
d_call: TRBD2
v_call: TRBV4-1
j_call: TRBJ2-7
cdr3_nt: TGCGCCAGCAGCCAAACCCTAGCGGAGAGCTACGAGCAGTACTTC
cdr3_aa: CASSQTLAESYEQYF

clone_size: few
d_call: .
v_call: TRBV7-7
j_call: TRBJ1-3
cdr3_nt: TGTGCTAGCAGCTTATCCTTAGGCTCTGGAAACACCATATATTTT
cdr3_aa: CASSLSLGSGNTIYF

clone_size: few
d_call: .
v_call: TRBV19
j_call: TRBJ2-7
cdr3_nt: TGTGCCAGTAGCTCCGTCGGCCCCGAAAGCTCCTACGAGCAGTACTTC
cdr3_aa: CASSSVGPESSYEQYF

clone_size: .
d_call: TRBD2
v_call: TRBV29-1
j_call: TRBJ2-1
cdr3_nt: TGCAGCGTTGAGGGGGGGATTTCTTACAATGAGCAGTTCTTC
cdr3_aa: CSVEGGISYNEQFF

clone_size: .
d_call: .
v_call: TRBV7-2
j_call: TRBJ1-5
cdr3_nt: TGTGCCAGCAGCTTAATAAATCAGCCCCAGCATTTT
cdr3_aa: CASSLINQPQHF

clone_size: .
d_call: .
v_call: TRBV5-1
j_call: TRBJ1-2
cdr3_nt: TGCGCCAGCAGCTTCTCGGGGGGGGCTTTAAACTATGGCTACACCTTC
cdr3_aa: CASSFSGGALNYGYTF

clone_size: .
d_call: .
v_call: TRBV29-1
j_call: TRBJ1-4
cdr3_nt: TGCAGCGTTGAGAGGGACGGGGCCACTAATGAAAAACTGTTTTTT
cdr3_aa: CSVERDGATNEKLFF

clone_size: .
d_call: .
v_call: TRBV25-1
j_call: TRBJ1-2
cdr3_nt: TGTGCCAGCAGTGAATCAGAGGCTAACTATGGCTACACCTTC
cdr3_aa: CASSESEANYGYTF

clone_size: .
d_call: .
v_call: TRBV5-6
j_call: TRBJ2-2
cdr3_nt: TGTGCCAGCAGCCGAAAGACCCCTACAGGGCCCGGGGAGCTGTTTTTT
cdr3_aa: CASSRKTPTGPGELFF

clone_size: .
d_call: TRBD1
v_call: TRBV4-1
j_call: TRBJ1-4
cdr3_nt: TGCGCCAGCAGCCCCTACAGGGGTGATAATGAAAAACTGTTTTTT
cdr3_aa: CASSPYRGDNEKLFF

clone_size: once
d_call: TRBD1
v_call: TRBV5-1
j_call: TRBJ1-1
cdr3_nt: TGCGCCAGCAGCGTGACAGGGGGCGAACCCACTGAAGCTTTCTTT
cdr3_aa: CASSVTGGEPTEAFF

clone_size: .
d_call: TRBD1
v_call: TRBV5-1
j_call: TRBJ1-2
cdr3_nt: TGCGCCAGCAGCTTGTCCGCCGACAGGGAAAACTATGGCTACACCTTC
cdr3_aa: CASSLSADRENYGYTF

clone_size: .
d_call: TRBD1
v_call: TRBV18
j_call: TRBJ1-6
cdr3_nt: TGTGCCAGCTCACCACGGACAGGGGATTCACCCCTCCACTTT
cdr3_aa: CASSPRTGDSPLHF

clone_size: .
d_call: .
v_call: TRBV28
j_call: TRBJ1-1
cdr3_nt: TGTGCCAGCAGTTCCGCCCCAGCGAACACTGAAGCTTTCTTT
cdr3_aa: CASSSAPANTEAFF

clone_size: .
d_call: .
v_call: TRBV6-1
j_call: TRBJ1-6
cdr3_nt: TGTGCCAGCAGTGGGCGCTCCTATAATTCACCCCTCCACTTT
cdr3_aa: CASSGRSYNSPLHF

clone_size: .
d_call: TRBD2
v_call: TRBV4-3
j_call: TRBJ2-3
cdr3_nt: TGCGCCAGCAGCCAAGAAACTAGCGGGGGATCAGATACGCAGTATTTT
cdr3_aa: CASSQETSGGSDTQYF